These 5 T cell receptor beta chains share one sample of origin, sequenced in a study of identical twins (dated by TCRdb to 2016 to 2018). The library was made by 5' RACE. The instrument was an Illumina HiSeq 2000. The public reads were reanalyzed by TCRdb: fastp trimming at Q25, MiXCR alignment, in-frame beta chains only. Entries are consolidated by CDR3 protein sequence, retaining the most common genes and DNA. In this sample the table shows more than 1.5 million distinct CDR3 sequences, 25% to 35% of which occur a single time. 0.25% to 0.3% of the sample lies in the top ten. The source material was cord blood. These receptors all come from a newborn girl in good health.

This chain links TRBV20-1 with TRBJ2-7; 9 positions match TRBD2. CDR1 and CDR2 (germline): DFQATT, SNEGSKA (reference sequence). The CDR3 has 12 residues. V shed 1 base, J shed 6 bases, and the junction held 1 base outside the gene matches. CDR3 protein: CSARGTSAEQYF. DNA for the CDR3: TGCAGTGCTAGAGGGACTAGCGCCGAGCAGTACTTC.

With regard to this clonotype: The junction departs from germline at one end; a sequencing error may be responsible. The V call is TRBV9, the J call TRBJ2-4; no firm D call. Germline CDR1 reads SGDLS; CDR2 reads YYNGEE. CDR3 length: 17 amino acids. The CDR3 loop is CVSSVAGIPRTKNIQYF. CDR3 bases: TGTGTCAGCAGCGTAGCTGGGATACCACGGACCAAAAACATTCAGTACTTC.

The sample holds a few counts of this clonotype. This CDR3 is CSARERGAGGYTF. The DNA of the CDR3 is TGCAGTGCTAGAGAGCGAGGGGCTGGGGGCTACACCTTC. The rearrangement links TRBV20-1 to TRBJ1-2, with TRBD1 as a possible D gene (5 bases). V gave up 0 bases and J gave up 8 bases, with 13 bases separating them. CDR3 length: 13 amino acids. The germline V gene encodes CDR1 DFQATT and CDR2 SNEGSKA (reference sequence).

The rearrangement links TRBV5-1 to TRBJ2-4, with TRBD2 matching 8 bases. The J call is uncertain, as TRBJ2-7 better fits the DNA end. CDR1 and CDR2 (germline): SGHRS, YFSETQ. The CDR3 is made up of 14 amino acids. CDR3 loop: CASSLGGLVDEQYF. The CDR3 DNA follows: TGCGCCAGCAGCTTGGGGGGACTAGTCGACGAGCAGTACTTC.

The genes are TRBV7-2 and TRBJ2-3; TRBD2 might be the D (6 bases). The CDR3 extends over 16 amino acids. Trimming shortened V by 2 bases and J by 5 bases, and 17 bases separated the two germline ends. Germline V gives CDR1 SGHTA, CDR2 FQGNSA. This CDR3 reads CASSLSTGGGEDTQYF. The CDR3 nucleotides read TGTGCCAGCAGCTTAAGTACCGGCGGAGGGGAAGATACGCAGTATTTT.